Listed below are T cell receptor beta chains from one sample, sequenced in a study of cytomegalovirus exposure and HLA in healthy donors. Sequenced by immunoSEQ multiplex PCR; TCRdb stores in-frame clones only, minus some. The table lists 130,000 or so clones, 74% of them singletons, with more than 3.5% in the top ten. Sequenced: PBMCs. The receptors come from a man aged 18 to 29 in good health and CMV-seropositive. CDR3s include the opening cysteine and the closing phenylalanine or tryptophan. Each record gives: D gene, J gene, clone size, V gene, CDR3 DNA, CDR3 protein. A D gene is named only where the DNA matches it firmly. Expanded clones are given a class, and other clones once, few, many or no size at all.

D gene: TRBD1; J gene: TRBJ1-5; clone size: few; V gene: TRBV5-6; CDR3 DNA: TGTGCCAGCAGCTTCACAGGGGCAGGGGCCCAGCATTTT; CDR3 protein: CASSFTGAGAQHF
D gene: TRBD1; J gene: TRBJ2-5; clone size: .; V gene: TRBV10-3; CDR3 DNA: TGTGCCATCAGTGAGTGGACGGGACAGCTATCGGAGACCCAGTACTTC; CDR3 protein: CAISEWTGQLSETQYF
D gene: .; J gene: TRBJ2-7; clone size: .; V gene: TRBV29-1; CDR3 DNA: TGCAGCGTTGACGTTCCAGGGGCCTACGAGCAGTACTTC; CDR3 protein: CSVDVPGAYEQYF
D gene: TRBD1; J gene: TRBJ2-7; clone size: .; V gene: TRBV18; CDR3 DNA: TGTGCCAGCTCACTAGGACAGGGGTTTTCCTACGAGCAGTACTTC; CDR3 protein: CASSLGQGFSYEQYF
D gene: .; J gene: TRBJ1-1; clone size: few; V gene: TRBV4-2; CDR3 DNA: TGTGCCAGCAGCATAAAAAACACTGAAGCTTTCTTT; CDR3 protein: CASSIKNTEAFF
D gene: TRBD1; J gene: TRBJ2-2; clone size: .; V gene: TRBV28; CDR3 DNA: TGTGCCAGCATTTCGGGACAGTTCACTTGGAGGGAGCTGTTTTTT; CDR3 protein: CASISGQFTWRELFF
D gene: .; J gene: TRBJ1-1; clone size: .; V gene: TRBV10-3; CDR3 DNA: TGTGCCATCAGTGAGTCCAGAACAGCAGGCACTGAGGCTTTCTTT; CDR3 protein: CAISESRTAGTEAFF
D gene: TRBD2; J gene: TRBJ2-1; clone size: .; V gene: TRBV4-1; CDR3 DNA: TGCGCCAGCAGCCAACCATCTAGCGGGGGGGGTAATGAGCAGTTCTTC; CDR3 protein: CASSQPSSGGGNEQFF
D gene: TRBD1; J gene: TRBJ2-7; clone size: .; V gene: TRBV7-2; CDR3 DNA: TGTGCCAGCGCCACGGGACAGGGGGCGAGGGAGCAGTACTTC; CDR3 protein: CASATGQGAREQYF
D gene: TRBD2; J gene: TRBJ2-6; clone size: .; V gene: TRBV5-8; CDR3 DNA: TGTGCCAGCAGCTTGGTTGAGACTAGCGGGCCTAGCTCTGGGGCCAACGTCCTGACTTTC; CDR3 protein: CASSLVETSGPSSGANVLTF
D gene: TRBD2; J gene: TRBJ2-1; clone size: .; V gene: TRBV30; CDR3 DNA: TGTGCCTGGAGGGGGCCCGTCCTAGCGGGACCCTCCTACAATGAGCAGTTCTTC; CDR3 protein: CAWRGPVLAGPSYNEQFF
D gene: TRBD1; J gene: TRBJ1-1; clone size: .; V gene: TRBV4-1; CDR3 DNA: TGCGCCAGCAGCCAGTATGACAGGGGGAACACTGAAGCTTTCTTT; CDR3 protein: CASSQYDRGNTEAFF
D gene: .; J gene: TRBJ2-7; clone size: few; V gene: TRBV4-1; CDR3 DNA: TGCGCCAGCAGCCAAGCGGCGGCCAGTTCCTACGAGCAGTACTTC; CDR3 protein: CASSQAAASSYEQYF
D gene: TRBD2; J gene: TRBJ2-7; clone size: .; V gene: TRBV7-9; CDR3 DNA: TGTGCCAGCAGCTTAGCGTCCGGGAGGGCTAAAAGCGAGCAGTACTTC; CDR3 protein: CASSLASGRAKSEQYF
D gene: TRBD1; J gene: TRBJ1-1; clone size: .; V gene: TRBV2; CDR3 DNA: TGTGCCAGCAGTTATCCCACAGGGGGCTATCTAAACACTGAAGCTTTCTTT; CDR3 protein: CASSYPTGGYLNTEAFF
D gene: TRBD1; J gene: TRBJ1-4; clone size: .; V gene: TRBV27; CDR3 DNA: TGTGCCAGCAGTCAGACAGGGGAGAAACTGTTTTTT; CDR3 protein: CASSQTGEKLFF
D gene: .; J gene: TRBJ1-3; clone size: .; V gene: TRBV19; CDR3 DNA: TGTGCCAGTAGTCAGACTGCGAGCTCTGGAAACACCATATATTTT; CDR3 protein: CASSQTASSGNTIYF
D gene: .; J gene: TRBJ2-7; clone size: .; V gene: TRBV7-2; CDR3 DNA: TGTGCCAGCGGCTCACAGGGCTACGAGCAGTACTTC; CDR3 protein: CASGSQGYEQYF
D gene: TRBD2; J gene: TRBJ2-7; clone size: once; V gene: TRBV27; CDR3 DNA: TGTGCCAGCAGTTTAGACTGGGGAGGGCTGAACGAGCAGTACTTC; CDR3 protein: CASSLDWGGLNEQYF
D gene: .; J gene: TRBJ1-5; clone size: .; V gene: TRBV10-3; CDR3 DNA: TGTGCCATCAGCACAGGTGGTCGCAATCAGCCCCAGCATTTT; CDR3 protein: CAISTGGRNQPQHF
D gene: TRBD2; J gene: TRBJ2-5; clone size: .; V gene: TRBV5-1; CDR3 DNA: TGCGCCAGCAGCTTGGTGGCTGGGCTAGCGGGGGAGACCCAGTACTTC; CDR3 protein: CASSLVAGLAGETQYF
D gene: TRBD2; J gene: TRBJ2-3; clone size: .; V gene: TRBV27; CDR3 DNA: TGTGCCAGCAGTTCCCTCGGACAGCGACTAGCGGGAGGGCCTGGAGATACGCAGTATTTT; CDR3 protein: CASSSLGQRLAGGPGDTQYF